The T cell receptor (beta chain) described here comes from a study of cytomegalovirus exposure and HLA in healthy donors. The CDR3 length is 14 residues. Trimming pared 1 base from V and 0 bases from J, leaving 6 bases between. In germline, CDR1 is SGHDT, CDR2 YYEEEE. PCR was performed using 60 Vbeta and 13 Jbeta primers. The assay was immunoSEQ multiplex PCR, and TCRdb's table has in-frame clones only and misses some. Listed are approximately 180,000 clones; about 6.5% falls within the top ten. Sequencing was carried out using PBMCs. The receptor comes from a man aged 25-45 years in good health and CMV-seronegative. This chain joins TRBV5-6 and TRBJ2-3; D unclear. The CDR3: CASSLFVSTDTQYF. The CDR3 DNA is TGTGCCAGCAGCTTGTTCGTCAGCACAGATACGCAGTATTTT.